This T cell receptor beta chain originates from a study of blood T cell repertoires in COVID-19. CDR1 is MDHEN, CDR2 SYDVKM, per germline. The CDR3 is made up of 15 amino acids. The V and J ends lost 2 bases and 1 base respectively, with 12 bases between them. Authors' processing steps: For nucleated cells, counts were estimated from reference gene primer amplification. The data were produced by immunoSEQ multiplex PCR, yet TCRdb's version contains in-frame clones alone and is incomplete. That table furnishes V, J and clone size, whereas the DNA furnished D and trimming. The table includes some 200,000 clones, roughly four fifths detected once. Individuals drawn from 24 US areas were about 18 to 90 years old. Cohort assignment relied on participant-reported clinical history. Cohort 3 recovered donors had two negative PCRs, clearance, or symptom resolution.

The TCR was taken from a man aged 35-49 years who had recovered from COVID-19. J is TRBJ2-7 and V is TRBV28, with D possibly matching TRBD2 (5 bases). Sequencing was performed on PBMCs or T cells enriched from blood (not recorded which). In DNA, the CDR3 is TGTGCCAGCAGTTTAATCGGCCAGCGGTCCTACGAGCAGTACTTC. Protein product: CASSLIGQRSYEQYF.